This paragraph covers one T cell receptor (beta chain) sequence. As originally analysed: Researchers report that nucleated cell counts were estimated from reference gene primer amplification. Measured with immunoSEQ multiplex PCR; TCRdb has only the in-frame clones, and not every one. The DNA gave D and trimming, while V, J and clone size come from that table. The repertoire holds about 100,000 clones, roughly 92% seen once, with around 5.4% in the top ten. V lost 7 bases, J lost 1 base, and 10 bases lay in between. CDR1 is SGHNT, CDR2 YENEEA, per germline. This CDR3 comprises 13 residues. This sample was taken from a study of blood T cell repertoires in COVID-19. Overall study context: Whether acute or convalescent, the COVID-19 samples came from the United States, Italy and Spain. Sources were T cells, B-cell-depleted T cells, or PBMCs; the material itself was cDNA or gDNA.

The source material was peripheral blood. The chain uses TRBV11-3 and TRBJ1-1; perhaps TRBD1 as D (5 bases). This sequence was found in a man aged 70 or older with acute or convalescent COVID-19. CDR3 in DNA: TGTGCCAGCACGTCAACAGGGAACACTGAAGCTTTCTTT. Protein: CASTSTGNTEAFF.